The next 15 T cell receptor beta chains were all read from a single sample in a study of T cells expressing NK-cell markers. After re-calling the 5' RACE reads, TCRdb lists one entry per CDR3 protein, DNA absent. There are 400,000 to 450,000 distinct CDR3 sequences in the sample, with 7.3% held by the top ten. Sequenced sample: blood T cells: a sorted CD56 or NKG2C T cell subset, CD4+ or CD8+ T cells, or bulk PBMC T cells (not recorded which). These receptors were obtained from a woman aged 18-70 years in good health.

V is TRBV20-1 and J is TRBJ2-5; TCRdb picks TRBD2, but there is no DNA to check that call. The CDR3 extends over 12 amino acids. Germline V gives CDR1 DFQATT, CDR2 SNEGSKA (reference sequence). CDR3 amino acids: CSGRGGVETQYF.

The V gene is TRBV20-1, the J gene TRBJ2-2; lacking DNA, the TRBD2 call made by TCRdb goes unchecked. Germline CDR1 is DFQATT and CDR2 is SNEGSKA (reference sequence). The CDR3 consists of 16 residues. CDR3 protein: CSARDRGRANTGELFF.

The CDR3 sequence: CASTPGATYEQYF. This chain uses TRBV6-6 with TRBJ2-7. The V gene's germline CDR1 is MNHNY and CDR2 SVGAGI (reference sequence). This CDR3 has 13 amino acids.

This chain's CDR3 is CASSFDSGGPAYEQYF. The chain carries TRBV28 and TRBJ2-7; TCRdb returns TRBD2, unconfirmable since there is no DNA. The CDR3 runs 16 residues. From germline, CDR1 is MDHEN and CDR2 SYDVKM.

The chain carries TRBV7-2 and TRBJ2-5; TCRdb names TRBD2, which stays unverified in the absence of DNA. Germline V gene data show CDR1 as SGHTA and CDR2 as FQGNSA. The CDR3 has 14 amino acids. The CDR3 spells CASSPGLAVETQYF.

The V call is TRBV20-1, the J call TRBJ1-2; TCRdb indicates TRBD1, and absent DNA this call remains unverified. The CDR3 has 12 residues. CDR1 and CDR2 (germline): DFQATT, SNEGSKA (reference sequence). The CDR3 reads CSADSTGASYTF.

CDR3 amino acids: CASHRPGQGAGELFF. The V call is TRBV27, the J call TRBJ2-2; TCRdb indicates TRBD1, and absent DNA this call remains unverified. CDR3 length: 15 amino acids. Germline CDR1 is MNHEY and CDR2 is SMNVEV (reference sequence).

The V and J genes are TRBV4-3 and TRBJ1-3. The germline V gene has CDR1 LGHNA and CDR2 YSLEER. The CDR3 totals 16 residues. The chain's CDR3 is CASSQTFRSSGNTIYF.

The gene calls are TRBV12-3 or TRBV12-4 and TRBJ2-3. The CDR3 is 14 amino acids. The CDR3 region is CASSLRTLADTQYF.

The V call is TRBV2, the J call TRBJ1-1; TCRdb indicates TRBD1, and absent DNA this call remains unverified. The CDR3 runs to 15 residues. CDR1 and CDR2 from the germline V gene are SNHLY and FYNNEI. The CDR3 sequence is CASMGQQELNTEAFF.

The CDR3 spells CATSRELTGSYTF. J is TRBJ1-2 and V is TRBV15. The length of the CDR3 is 13 residues. CDR1 and CDR2 from the germline V gene are LNHNV and YYDKDF (reference sequence).

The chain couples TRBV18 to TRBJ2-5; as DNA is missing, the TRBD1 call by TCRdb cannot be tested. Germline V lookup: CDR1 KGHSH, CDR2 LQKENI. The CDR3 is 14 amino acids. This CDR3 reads CASSTGTGEETQYF. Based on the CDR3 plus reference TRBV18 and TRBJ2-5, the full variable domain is NAGVMQNPRHLVRRRGQEARLRCSPMKGHSHVYWYRQLPEEGLKFMVYLQKENIIDESGMPKERFSAEFPKEGPSILRIQQVVRGDSAAYFCASSTGTGEETQYFGPGTRLLVL.

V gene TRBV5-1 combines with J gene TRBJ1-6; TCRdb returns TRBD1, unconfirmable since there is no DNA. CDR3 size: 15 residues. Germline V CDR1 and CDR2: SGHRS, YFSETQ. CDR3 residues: CASSYWTGGDSPLHF. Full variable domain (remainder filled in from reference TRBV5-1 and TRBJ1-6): KAGVTQTPRYLIKTRGQQVTLSCSPISGHRSVSWYQQTPGQGLQFLFEYFSETQRNKGNFPGRFSGRQFSNSRSEMNVSTLELGDSALYLCASSYWTGGDSPLHFGNGTRLTVT.

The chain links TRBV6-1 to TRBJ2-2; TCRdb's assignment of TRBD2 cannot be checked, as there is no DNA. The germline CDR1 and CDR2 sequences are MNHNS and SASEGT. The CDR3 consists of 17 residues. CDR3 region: CASTLNGLAGHTGELFF.

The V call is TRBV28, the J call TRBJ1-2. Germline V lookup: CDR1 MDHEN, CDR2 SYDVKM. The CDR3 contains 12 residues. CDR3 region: CASSLSGYGYTF.